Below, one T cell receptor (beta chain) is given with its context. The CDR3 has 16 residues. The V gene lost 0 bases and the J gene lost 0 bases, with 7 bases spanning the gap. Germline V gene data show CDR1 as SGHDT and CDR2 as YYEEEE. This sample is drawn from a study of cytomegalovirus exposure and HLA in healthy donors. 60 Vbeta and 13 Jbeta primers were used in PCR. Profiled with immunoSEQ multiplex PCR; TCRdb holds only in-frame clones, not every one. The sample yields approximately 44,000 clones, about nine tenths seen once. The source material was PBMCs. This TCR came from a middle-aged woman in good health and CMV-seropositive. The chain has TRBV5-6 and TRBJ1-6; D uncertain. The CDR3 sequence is CASSLARGSYNSPLHF. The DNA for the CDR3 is TGTGCCAGCAGCTTGGCCCGGGGCTCCTATAATTCACCCCTCCACTTT.